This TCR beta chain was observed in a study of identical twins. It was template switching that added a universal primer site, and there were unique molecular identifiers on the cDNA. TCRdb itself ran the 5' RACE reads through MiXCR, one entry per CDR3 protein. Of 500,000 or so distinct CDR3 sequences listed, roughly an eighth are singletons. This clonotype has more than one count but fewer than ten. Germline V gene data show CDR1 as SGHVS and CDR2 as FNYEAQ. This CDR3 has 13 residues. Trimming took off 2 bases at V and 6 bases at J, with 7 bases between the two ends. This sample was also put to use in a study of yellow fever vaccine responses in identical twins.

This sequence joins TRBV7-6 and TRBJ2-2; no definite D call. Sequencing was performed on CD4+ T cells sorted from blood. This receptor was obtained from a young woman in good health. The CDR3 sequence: CASSLMLAGELFF. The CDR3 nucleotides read TGTGCCAGCAGCTTAATGTTGGCCGGGGAGCTGTTTTTT.